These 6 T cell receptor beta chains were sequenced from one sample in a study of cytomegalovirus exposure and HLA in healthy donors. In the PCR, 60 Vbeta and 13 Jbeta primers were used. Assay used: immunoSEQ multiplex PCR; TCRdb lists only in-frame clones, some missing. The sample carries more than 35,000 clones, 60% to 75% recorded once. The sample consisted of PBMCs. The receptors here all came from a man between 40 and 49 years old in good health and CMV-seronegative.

CDR3 amino acids: CSVGSTKGYTF. The CDR3 DNA sequence: TGCAGCGTTGGTTCGACAAAAGGCTACACCTTC. The chain is built from TRBV29-1 and TRBJ1-2; D is undetermined. The germline CDR1 and CDR2 sequences are SQVTM and ANQGSEA. Trimming took 4 bases from V and 8 from J, leaving 11 bases between them. The CDR3 extends over 11 amino acids.

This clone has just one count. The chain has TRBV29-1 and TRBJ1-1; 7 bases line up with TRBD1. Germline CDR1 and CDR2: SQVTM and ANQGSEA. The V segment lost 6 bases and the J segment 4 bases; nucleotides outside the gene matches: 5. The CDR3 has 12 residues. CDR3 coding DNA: TGCAGCGTCCAGGAGGGGGCCACTGAAGCTTTCTTT. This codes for CSVQEGATEAFF.

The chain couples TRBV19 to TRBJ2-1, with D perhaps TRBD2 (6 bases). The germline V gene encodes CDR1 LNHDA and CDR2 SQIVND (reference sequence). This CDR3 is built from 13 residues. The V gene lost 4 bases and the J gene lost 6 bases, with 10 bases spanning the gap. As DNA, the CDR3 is TGTGCCAGTAGTACGGGGGTTGGCAATGAGCAGTTCTTC. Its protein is CASSTGVGNEQFF.

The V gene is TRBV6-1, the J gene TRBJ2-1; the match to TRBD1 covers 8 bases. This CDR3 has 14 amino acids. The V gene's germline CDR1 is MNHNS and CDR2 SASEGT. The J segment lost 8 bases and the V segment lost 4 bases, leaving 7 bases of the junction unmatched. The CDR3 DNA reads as TGTGCCAGCAGTGGCGGACAGGGCGTCGATGAGCAGTTCTTC. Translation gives CASSGGQGVDEQFF.

CDR3 loop: CASSQVGGPAEQYF. The CDR3 DNA reads TGTGCCAGCAGCCAAGTCGGGGGGCCGGCGGAGCAGTACTTC. The chain employs TRBV14 and TRBJ2-7, with a tentative D call TRBD2 (7 bases). This CDR3 region has 14 residues. The V and J ends lost 1 base and 7 bases respectively, with 14 bases between them. Looked up from germline, CDR1 is SGHDN and CDR2 is FVKESK. Looking up the rest from reference TRBV14 and TRBJ2-7 gives the full variable domain: EAGVTQFPSHSVIEKGQTVTLRCDPISGHDNLYWYRRVMGKEIKFLLHFVKESKQDESGMPNNRFLAERTGGTYSTLKVQPAELEDSGVYFCASSQVGGPAEQYFGPGTRLTVT.

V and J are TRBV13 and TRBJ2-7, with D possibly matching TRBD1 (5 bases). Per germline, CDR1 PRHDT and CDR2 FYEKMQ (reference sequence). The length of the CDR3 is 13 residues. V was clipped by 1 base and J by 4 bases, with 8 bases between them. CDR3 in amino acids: CASSLAQGYEQYF. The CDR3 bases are TGTGCCAGCAGCTTAGCTCAGGGATACGAGCAGTACTTC.